The clone carrying this TCR beta chain was seen a single time. Its antigen is not known. CDR1 MGHRA and CDR2 YSYEKL come from the germline V gene. The CDR3 totals 15 residues. V lost 9 bases and J lost 3; bases outside the gene matches: 11. This sample was included in a study of cytomegalovirus exposure and HLA in healthy donors. Overall study results and limits: V- and J-gene trimming of TCR beta was linked (in a later analysis) to a missense DCLRE1C variant. Per a later analysis, 18,000 or so TCR beta sequences showed association with HLA alleles at 0.05 false discovery rate. Roughly uniform depth of sequencing across donors was assumed in presence/absence analyses.

PCR used 60 Vbeta primers and 13 Jbeta primers. TCRdb's copy holds only in-frame clones and misses some; the assay was immunoSEQ multiplex PCR. Among over 110,000 clones listed, around 80% were seen once. The TCR comes from a woman aged 60-75 years in good health and CMV-seropositive. The rearrangement uses TRBV4-1 and TRBJ2-3; 8 nucleotides align to TRBD1. Material: PBMCs. CDR3 in DNA: TGCGCCAGTGGTGCGACAGGGGCATTTACAGATACGCAGTATTTT. Its protein is CASGATGAFTDTQYF.